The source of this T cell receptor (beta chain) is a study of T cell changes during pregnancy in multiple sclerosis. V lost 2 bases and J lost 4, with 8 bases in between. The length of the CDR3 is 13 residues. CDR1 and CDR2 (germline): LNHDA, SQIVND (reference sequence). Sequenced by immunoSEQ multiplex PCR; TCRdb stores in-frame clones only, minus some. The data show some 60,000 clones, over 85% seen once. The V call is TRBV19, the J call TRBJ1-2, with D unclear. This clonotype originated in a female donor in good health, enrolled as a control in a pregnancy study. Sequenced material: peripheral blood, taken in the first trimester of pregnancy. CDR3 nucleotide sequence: TGTGCCAGTAGTATAAGAAGTAGCTATGGCTACACCTTC. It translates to CASSIRSSYGYTF.